The next 9 T cell receptor beta chains were all read from a single sample in a study of blood T cells in healthy people across ages. With a J-beta primer mix and a sample-barcoded 5' primer, a second PCR ran about 7 to 12 cycles. TCRdb called the 5' RACE reads again in MiXCR, with one record for every CDR3 protein. The sample carries 1.5 million to 2 million distinct CDR3 sequences, roughly 30% recorded once. Sample: blood. The receptors derive from a woman between 25 and 40 years old in good health.

This clonotype turned up a few times. V gene TRBV20-1 combines with J gene TRBJ1-2, with no clear D. CDR3 length equals 14 residues. Looked up from germline, CDR1 is DFQATT and CDR2 is SNEGSKA (reference sequence). Trimming took off 5 bases at V and 6 bases at J, with 19 bases between the two ends. CDR3 DNA sequence: TGCAGTGCTGTTCGTTCGGGAATCGGGGATGGCTACACCTTC. This sequence encodes CSAVRSGIGDGYTF.

This clonotype was detected only a few times. The chain couples TRBV29-1 to TRBJ2-6; D is ambiguous. This CDR3 has 14 amino acids. Germline CDR1 reads SQVTM; CDR2 reads ANQGSEA. V shed 1 base and J shed 2 bases, with 6 bases lying between them. Written as DNA, the CDR3 is TGCAGCGTTGAAGGAAGGGCTGGGGCCAACGTCCTGACTTTC. This encodes CSVEGRAGANVLTF.

The chain's CDR3 is CASSEVDDSPLHF. The CDR3 DNA sequence: TGTGCCAGCAGTGAAGTGGACGACTCACCCCTCCACTTT. V is TRBV6-1 and J is TRBJ1-6, with unresolved D. Germline V lookup: CDR1 MNHNS, CDR2 SASEGT. V shed 1 base and J shed 10 bases, with 8 bases lying between them. The CDR3 totals 13 residues.

This clonotype was counted at least ten times. This rearrangement joins TRBV29-1 to TRBJ2-3; no definite D call. From germline, CDR1 is SQVTM and CDR2 ANQGSEA. The CDR3 runs to 12 residues. Trimming removed 3 bases from V and 2 bases from J, with 6 bases in between. The CDR3 DNA sequence: TGCAGCGTTGAGCTACACACAGATACGCAGTATTTT. Translation gives CSVELHTDTQYF.

This clonotype has only a few counts. The rearrangement uses TRBV5-5 and TRBJ1-2, with D unresolved. Germline CDR1 and CDR2: SGHKS and YYEKEE (reference sequence). V lost 3 bases, J lost 6 bases, and 15 bases lay in between. The CDR3 extends over 14 amino acids. DNA for the CDR3: TGTGCCAGCAGCTCGGGAATCCTTACTAATGGCTACACCTTC. It encodes CASSSGILTNGYTF.

This clonotype was observed a handful of times. The chain employs TRBV6-5 and TRBJ1-1; TRBD1 agrees at 9 bases. CDR1 and CDR2 from the germline V gene are MNHEY and SVGAGI. V lost 10 bases to trimming and J lost 5 bases; unmatched junction nucleotides: 8. The CDR3 length is 13 residues. DNA of the CDR3: TGTGCCACCAGACAGGGGGGAGGAACTGAAGCTTTCTTT. As protein: CATRQGGGTEAFF.

J is TRBJ2-1 and V is TRBV29-1, with a weak D call TRBD2 (7 bases). The CDR3 length is 16 residues. Trimming took 1 base from V and 4 from J, leaving 17 bases between them. Per germline, CDR1 SQVTM and CDR2 ANQGSEA. Here the CDR3 reads CSVEGFGGLLYNEQFF. The CDR3 bases are TGCAGCGTTGAAGGATTCGGGGGGCTATTATACAATGAGCAGTTCTTC.

The rearrangement joins TRBV27 to TRBJ1-5, with a possible D match to TRBD1 (5 bases). Germline CDR1 reads MNHEY; CDR2 reads SMNVEV (reference sequence). The V end lost 5 bases, the J end lost 3 bases, and 11 bases lay between the germline ends. The length of the CDR3 is 14 residues. Here the CDR3 DNA reads TGTGCCAGCAGTGGAATAGGGGACAATCAGCCCCAGCATTTT. It is translated as CASSGIGDNQPQHF.

This clonotype was seen a few times. An end of the junction differs from the germline gene, which may be a read error. V gene TRBV6-5 combines with J gene TRBJ2-7; TRBD1 aligns across 9 bases. CDR1 and CDR2 (germline): MNHEY, SVGAGI. The CDR3 runs 14 residues. Here the CDR3 DNA reads TGTGCCGGCAGTCCGGACAGGGGCTCCTACGAGCAGTACTTC. Translation gives CAGSPDRGSYEQYF.